This TCR beta chain was identified during a study of human T cells and chemical hapten exposure. Overall study context: Researchers reported sensitizing a 2 cm by 2 cm upper inner arm skin site with 2% DPC.

The junction had 8 bases not matched to a gene; V was cut back by 1 base and J by 12 bases. The length of the CDR3 is 15 residues. Germline V gene data show CDR1 as SGHTA and CDR2 as FQGTGA. Time point specified: pre-sensitization, week 0. Treatment: therapeutic diphenylcyclopropenone sensitization with weekly scalp DPC. This clonotype was counted many times. As handled by the study authors: A typical sample had 75,000 to 100,000 TCRs, with about 20,000 to 750,000 overall. MiXCR, applied by TCRdb to the RACE reads, yields one record per CDR3 protein. The V and J calls come from TCRdb's annotation, not from the publication. Found here are approximately 38,000 distinct CDR3 sequences, over 9.5% of them singletons; the top ten hold approximately 5.9%.

The TCR originated in a man aged 25 to 45 with alopecia areata. Some clones in this sample may be carry-over from other donors' samples. Sequences were derived from whole blood, sampled in connection with sensitization to the hapten diphenylcyclopropenone (DPC). The gene calls are TRBV7-3 and TRBJ2-3, with 12 bases matching TRBD2. CDR3: CASSLNLGTSGPQYF. CDR3 DNA: TGTGCCAGCAGCTTAAATCTAGGGACTAGCGGGCCCCAGTATTTT.